This T cell receptor beta chain is from a study of blood T cell repertoires in COVID-19. On the study more broadly: COVID-19 samples collected from the United States, Italy and Spain covered acute and convalescent phases.

CDR3 size: 16 residues. Germline V gene data show CDR1 as LGHNA and CDR2 as YSLEER. Trimming took off 0 bases at V and 5 bases at J, with 14 bases between the two ends. Here immunoSEQ multiplex PCR was the method, and the copy in TCRdb shows in-frame clones only, minus some. The sample lists about 97,000 clones, 87% seen once, with approximately 15% in the top ten. This receptor was obtained from a human donor in a cohort sampled during active COVID-19. The V gene is TRBV4-3, the J gene TRBJ2-1; tentative D call: TRBD2 (6 bases). Sequenced sample: peripheral blood. CDR3 nucleotide sequence: TGCGCCAGCAGCCAAGATACCGGGAGTTACAACAATGAGCAGTTCTTC. Translated: CASSQDTGSYNNEQFF.